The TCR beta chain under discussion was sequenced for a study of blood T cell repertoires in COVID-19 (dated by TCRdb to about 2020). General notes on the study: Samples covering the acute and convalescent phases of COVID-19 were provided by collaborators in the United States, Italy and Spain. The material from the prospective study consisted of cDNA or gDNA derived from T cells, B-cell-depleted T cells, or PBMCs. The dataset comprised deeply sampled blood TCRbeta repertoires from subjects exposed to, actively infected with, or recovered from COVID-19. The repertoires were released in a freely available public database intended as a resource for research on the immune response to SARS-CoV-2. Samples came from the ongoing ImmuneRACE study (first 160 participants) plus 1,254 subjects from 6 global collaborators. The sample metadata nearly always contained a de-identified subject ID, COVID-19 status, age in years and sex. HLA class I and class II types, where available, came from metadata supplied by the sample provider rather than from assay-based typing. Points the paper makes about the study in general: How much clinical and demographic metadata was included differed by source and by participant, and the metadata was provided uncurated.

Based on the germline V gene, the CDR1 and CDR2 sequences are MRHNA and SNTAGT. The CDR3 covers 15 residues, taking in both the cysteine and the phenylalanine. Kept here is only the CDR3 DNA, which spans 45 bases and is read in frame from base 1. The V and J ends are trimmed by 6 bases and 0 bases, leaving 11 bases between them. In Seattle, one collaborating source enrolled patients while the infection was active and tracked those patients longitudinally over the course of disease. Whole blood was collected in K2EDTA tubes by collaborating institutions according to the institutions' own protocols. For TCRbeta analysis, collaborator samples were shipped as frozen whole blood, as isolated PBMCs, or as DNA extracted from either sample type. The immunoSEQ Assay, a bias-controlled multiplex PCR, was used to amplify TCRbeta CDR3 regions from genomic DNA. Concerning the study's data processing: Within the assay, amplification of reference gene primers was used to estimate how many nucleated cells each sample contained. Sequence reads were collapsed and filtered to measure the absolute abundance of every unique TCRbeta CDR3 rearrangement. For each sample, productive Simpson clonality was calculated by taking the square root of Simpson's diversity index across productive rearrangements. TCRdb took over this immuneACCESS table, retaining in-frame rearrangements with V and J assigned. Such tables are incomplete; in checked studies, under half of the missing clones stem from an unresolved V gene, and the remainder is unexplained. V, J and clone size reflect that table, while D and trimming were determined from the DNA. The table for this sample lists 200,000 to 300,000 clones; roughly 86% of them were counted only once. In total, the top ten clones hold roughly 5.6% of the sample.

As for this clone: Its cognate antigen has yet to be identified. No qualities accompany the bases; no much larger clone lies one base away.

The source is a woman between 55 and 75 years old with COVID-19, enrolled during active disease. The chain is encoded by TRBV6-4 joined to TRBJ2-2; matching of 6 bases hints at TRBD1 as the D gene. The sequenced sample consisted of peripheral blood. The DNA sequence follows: TGTGCCAGCAGCCAGCAGGGGACGAACACCGGGGAGCTGTTTTTT. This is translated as CASSQQGTNTGELFF.